This TCR beta chain was sequenced in a study of T-cell memory formation after mild COVID-19. Regarding the study as a whole: Day 15 to 85 contracting clones showed balanced CD4/CD8; later expanders leaned CD4+. The study detected some responding clones in pre-infection memory, suggesting cross-reactive memory joined. Among CD4+ contracting clones, most were CM and EM, and CD8+ ones EMRA.

From germline, CDR1 is SQVTM and CDR2 ANQGSEA. This CDR3 has 12 residues. Trimming cost V 0 bases and J 3 bases, with 6 bases left between them. This clonotype was counted only a few times. What it binds is not known. Using constant-segment primers, 5'RACE produced TCR alpha and TCR beta cDNA libraries carrying sample barcodes and UMIs. TCRdb called the 5' RACE reads again in MiXCR, with one record for every CDR3 protein. This table has about 55,000 distinct CDR3 sequences, 28% appearing once. The chain joins TRBV29-1 to TRBJ2-7, with a possible D match to TRBD1 (6 bases). This sequence was found in a young man who had mild COVID-19 (a few samples of this study predate the infection). Cell type and time point are not known. Source material: PBMCs or a T cell subset sorted from them (not recorded which). CDR3 protein: CSVEEDSYEQYF. The CDR3 coding sequence is TGCAGCGTTGAAGAGGACAGCTACGAGCAGTACTTC.